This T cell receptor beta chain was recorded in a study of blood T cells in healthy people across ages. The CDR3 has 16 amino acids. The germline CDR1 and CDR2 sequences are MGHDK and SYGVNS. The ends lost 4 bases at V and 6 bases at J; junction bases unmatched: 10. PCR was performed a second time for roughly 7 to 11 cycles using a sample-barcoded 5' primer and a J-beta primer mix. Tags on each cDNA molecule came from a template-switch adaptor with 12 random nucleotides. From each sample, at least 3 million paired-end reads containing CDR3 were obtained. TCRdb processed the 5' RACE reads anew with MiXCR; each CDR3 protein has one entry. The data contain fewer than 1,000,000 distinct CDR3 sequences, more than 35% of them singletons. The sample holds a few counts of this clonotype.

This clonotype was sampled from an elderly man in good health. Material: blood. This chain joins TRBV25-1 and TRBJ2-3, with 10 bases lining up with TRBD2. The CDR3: CASSAGTSAPADTQYF. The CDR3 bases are TGTGCCAGCAGTGCAGGGACTAGCGCCCCAGCGGATACGCAGTATTTT.